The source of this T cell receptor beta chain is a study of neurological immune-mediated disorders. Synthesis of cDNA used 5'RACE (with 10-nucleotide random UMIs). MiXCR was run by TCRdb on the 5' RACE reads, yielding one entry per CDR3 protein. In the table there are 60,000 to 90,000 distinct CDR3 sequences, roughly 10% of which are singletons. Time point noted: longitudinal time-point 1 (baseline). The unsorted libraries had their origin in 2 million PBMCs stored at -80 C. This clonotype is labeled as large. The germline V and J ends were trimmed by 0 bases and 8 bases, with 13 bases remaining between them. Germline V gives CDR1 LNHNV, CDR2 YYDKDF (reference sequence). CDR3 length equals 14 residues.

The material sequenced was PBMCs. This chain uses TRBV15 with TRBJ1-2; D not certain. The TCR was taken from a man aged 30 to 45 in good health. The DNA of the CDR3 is TGTGCCACCAGCAGAGATTGGTGGTCCCTAGGCTACACCTTC. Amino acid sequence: CATSRDWWSLGYTF.